What follows are 31 T cell receptor beta chains derived from one specimen sequenced in a study of blood T cell repertoires in COVID-19. Sequencing was performed with immunoSEQ multiplex PCR; in TCRdb, only in-frame clones are kept and a portion is missing. The table shows 200,000 to 250,000 clones, with approximately 83% occurring only once. The specimen sequenced was peripheral blood. The receptor source for this set is a man aged 25 to 40 who had recovered from COVID-19.

The chain combines TRBV19 with TRBJ1-3, with D maybe TRBD1 (5 bases). Per germline, CDR1 LNHDA and CDR2 SQIVND (reference sequence). V gave up 4 bases and J gave up 8 bases, with 12 bases separating them. The CDR3 extends over 13 amino acids. CDR3 loop: CASSSQRGDTIYF. The CDR3 bases are TGTGCCAGTAGTAGCCAGCGGGGGGACACCATATATTTT.

There are a few counts of this clone. The CDR3 loop is CASSPGTGKENEQYF. The CDR3 nucleotides are TGTGCCAGCAGCCCCGGGACAGGGAAAGAAAACGAGCAGTACTTC. The V gene is TRBV11-2, the J gene TRBJ2-7; TRBD1 agrees at 9 bases. V was clipped by 5 bases and J by 5 bases; unmatched bases: 10. From germline, CDR1 is SGHAT and CDR2 FQNNGV. This CDR3 comprises 15 residues.

The CDR3 nucleotides read TGTGCCAGCAGCGTCACCTACAGGGGCGCTGAAGCTTTCTTT. This codes for CASSVTYRGAEAFF. This chain joins TRBV9 and TRBJ1-1; 7 nucleotides line up with TRBD1. The junction had 7 bases not matched to a gene; V was cut back by 2 bases and J by 6 bases. The CDR3 totals 14 residues. Germline loops: CDR1 SGDLS, CDR2 YYNGEE.

The chain couples TRBV7-8 to TRBJ1-6; tentative D call: TRBD1 (6 bases). Germline V CDR1 and CDR2: SGHVS, FQNEAQ. The V end lost 4 bases, the J end lost 6 bases, and 16 bases lay between the germline ends. The CDR3 runs to 16 residues. This chain's CDR3 is CASSWDTASGNSPLHF. The CDR3 DNA sequence: TGTGCCAGCAGCTGGGACACTGCCTCCGGTAATTCACCCCTCCACTTT.

This clone was detected only a few times. The V call is TRBV27, the J call TRBJ1-5; TRBD1 aligns across 12 bases. This CDR3 has 14 residues. Trimming took 7 bases from V and 6 from J; bases not matched to a gene: 4. In germline, CDR1 is MNHEY, CDR2 SMNVEV (reference sequence). The CDR3 DNA is TGTGCCAGCATGGGGACAGGGGGCCTTCAGCCCCAGCATTTT. Amino acid sequence: CASMGTGGLQPQHF.

This sequence joins TRBV19 and TRBJ1-6; 9 bases agree with TRBD1. CDR3 length: 17 amino acids. With V trimmed by 6 bases and J by 6 bases, 12 bases remained unmatched. Germline V gene data show CDR1 as LNHDA and CDR2 as SQIVND (reference sequence). CDR3 region: CASRTHSTGQGNSPLHF. CDR3 bases: TGTGCCAGTAGGACCCACTCAACGGGACAGGGTAATTCACCCCTCCACTTT.

V usage is TRBV4-2 and J usage is TRBJ1-4; TRBD1 agrees at 9 bases. The CDR3 spans 14 residues. V lost 3 bases, J lost 8 bases, and 4 bases stayed unmatched. Germline CDR1 is LGHNA and CDR2 is YNFKEQ. The CDR3 sequence is CASSQDRGREKLFF. CDR3 bases: TGTGCCAGCAGCCAGGACAGGGGCAGGGAAAAACTGTTTTTT.

The chain couples TRBV11-1 to TRBJ2-1, with 12 bases lining up with TRBD2. CDR1 is SGHAT and CDR2 is FQDESV in the germline V gene (reference sequence). The CDR3 is 16 amino acids. With V trimmed by 4 bases and J by 0 bases, 1 base remained unmatched. The CDR3 DNA follows: TGTGCCAGCAGCTGGACTAGCGGGGCCTCCTACAATGAGCAGTTCTTC. Translation: CASSWTSGASYNEQFF.

The chain joins TRBV10-3 to TRBJ1-1; D might be TRBD1 (5 bases). The CDR3 contains 16 residues. The germline gives CDR1 ENHRY, CDR2 SYGVKD. Trimming removed 2 bases from V and 3 bases from J, with 16 bases in between. CDR3 coding DNA: TGTGCCATCAGTGAGCCGAAGCTCCCGGGGGACACTGAAGCTTTCTTT. It is translated as CAISEPKLPGDTEAFF.

This clone was seen more than once but under ten times. The chain carries TRBV10-1 and TRBJ2-3; D gene unclear. V gave up 4 bases and J gave up 9 bases, with 14 bases separating them. The CDR3 runs to 13 residues. Germline values: CDR1 WNHNN, CDR2 SYGVQD (reference sequence). CDR3 protein: CASSAAPAGTQYF. Here the CDR3 DNA reads TGCGCCAGCAGTGCCGCCCCAGCAGGCACGCAGTATTTT.

This clone occurred once. The rearrangement joins TRBV18 to TRBJ2-1; possibly TRBD1 for D (5 bases). The CDR3 contains 16 residues. Germline values: CDR1 KGHSH, CDR2 LQKENI. Trimming cost V 1 base and J 0 bases, with 10 bases left between them. The CDR3 coding sequence is TGTGCCAGCTCACCACGGGGCGGAAGCTCCTACAATGAGCAGTTCTTC. Translating it yields CASSPRGGSSYNEQFF.

The CDR3 here is CASSKERGCAHRVSYEQYV. The CDR3 DNA sequence: TGTGCCAGCAGCAAAGAGAGAGGGTGTGCCCACAGGGTCTCCTACGAGCAGTACGTC. The chain links TRBV21-1 to TRBJ2-7; no DNA check was done on the table's D call, TRBD1. TRBV21-1 is given as a pseudogene. CDR3 size: 19 residues.

This chain links TRBV19 with TRBJ2-2, with unresolved D. The CDR3 sequence is 15 residues long. Trimming shortened V by 7 bases and J by 0 bases, and 12 bases separated the two germline ends. The germline V gene has CDR1 LNHDA and CDR2 SQIVND (reference sequence). Here the CDR3 reads CASTLSHANTGELFF. In nucleotides, the CDR3 is TGTGCCAGTACCCTAAGCCATGCGAACACCGGGGAGCTGTTTTTT. The full variable domain, with the rest looked up from reference TRBV19 and TRBJ2-2, is DGGITQSPKYLFRKEGQNVTLSCEQNLNHDAMYWYRQDPGQGLRLIYYSQIVNDFQKGDIAEGYSVSREKKESFPLTVTSAQKNPTAFYLCASTLSHANTGELFFGEGSRLTVL.

V gene TRBV10-3 combines with J gene TRBJ1-3; 9 bases are a match to TRBD1. CDR1 is ENHRY and CDR2 is SYGVKD in the germline V gene. V trimming: 6 bases; J trimming: 0 bases; junction bases outside the gene matches: 12. The CDR3 length is 18 residues. CDR3 loop: CAISGGWDRASSGNTIYF. The CDR3 DNA reads as TGTGCCATCAGCGGAGGGTGGGACAGGGCGAGCTCTGGAAACACCATATATTTT.

The chain links TRBV15 to TRBJ2-2; 7 nucleotides agree with TRBD1. The ends lost 1 base at V and 6 bases at J; junction bases unmatched: 5. The CDR3 runs 15 residues. Germline V gene lookup returns CDR1 LNHNV and CDR2 YYDKDF (reference sequence). The CDR3 reads CATSRAGTVSGELFF. As DNA, the CDR3 is TGTGCCACCAGCAGAGCCGGGACAGTCTCCGGGGAGCTGTTTTTT.

V is TRBV29-1 and J is TRBJ1-2; D uncertain. V lost 6 bases and J 5 bases, leaving 10 bases between the germline ends. CDR1 is SQVTM, CDR2 ANQGSEA, per germline. This CDR3 spans 11 amino acids. This CDR3 reads CSVEQNYGYTF. DNA for the CDR3: TGCAGCGTGGAACAGAATTATGGCTACACCTTC.

This chain uses TRBV19 with TRBJ1-4; 9 nucleotides align to TRBD1. Germline CDR1 is LNHDA and CDR2 is SQIVND (reference sequence). This CDR3 has 15 amino acids. V lost 6 bases to trimming and J lost 1 base; unmatched junction nucleotides: 3. In DNA, the CDR3 is TGTGCCAGTAGGGACAGGGGAAGAACTAATGAAAAACTGTTTTTT. This sequence encodes CASRDRGRTNEKLFF. The variable domain in full, with the rest retrieved from reference TRBV19 and TRBJ1-4, is DGGITQSPKYLFRKEGQNVTLSCEQNLNHDAMYWYRQDPGQGLRLIYYSQIVNDFQKGDIAEGYSVSREKKESFPLTVTSAQKNPTAFYLCASRDRGRTNEKLFFGSGTQLSVL.

This sequence joins TRBV7-9 and TRBJ1-1; the match to TRBD1 covers 7 bases. The CDR3 is 13 residues long. Germline assignment: CDR1 SEHNR and CDR2 FQNEAQ (reference sequence). V trimming: 5 bases; J trimming: 12 bases; junction bases outside the gene matches: 12. Written as DNA, the CDR3 is TGTGCCAGCAGCCCTCGGACAGGCGGGAAAACTTTCTTT. This gives the protein CASSPRTGGKTFF. Combining the CDR3 with reference TRBV7-9 and TRBJ1-1 gives the whole variable domain DTGVSQNPRHKITKRGQNVTFRCDPISEHNRLYWYRQTLGQGPEFLTYFQNEAQLEKSRLLSDRFSAERPKGSFSTLEIQRTEQGDSAMYLCASSPRTGGKTFFGQGTRLTVV.

V usage is TRBV27 and J usage is TRBJ1-1; possible D gene TRBD1, 6 bases. The germline V gene encodes CDR1 MNHEY and CDR2 SMNVEV (reference sequence). CDR3 length: 17 amino acids. V lost 4 bases to trimming and J lost 0 bases, with 18 bases between them. The CDR3 protein is CASSYLDGRGMNTEAFF. CDR3 bases: TGTGCCAGCAGTTACTTGGATGGCAGGGGCATGAACACTGAAGCTTTCTTT.

The gene calls are TRBV13 and TRBJ1-1, with unresolved D. This CDR3 has 14 amino acids. Trimming took off 5 bases at V and 0 bases at J, with 10 bases between the two ends. Germline CDR1 reads PRHDT; CDR2 reads FYEKMQ (reference sequence). The DNA for the CDR3 is TGTGCCAGCAGCAAACAGATCATGAACACTGAAGCTTTCTTT. This codes for CASSKQIMNTEAFF.

In its sample, this clone was seen a few times. The chain links TRBV24-1 to TRBJ2-1; 9 bases map to TRBD1. J gave up 2 bases and V 5 bases, and 15 bases lay outside the gene matches. The V gene's germline CDR1 is KGHDR and CDR2 SFDVKD. This CDR3 spans 19 amino acids. The CDR3 here is CATSASPYRGRTTYNEQFF. CDR3 DNA sequence: TGTGCCACCAGTGCCTCCCCGTACAGGGGGCGAACCACCTACAATGAGCAGTTCTTC.

As regards this clone: The limits of the CDR3 on the DNA are not certain, so only TCRdb's listed CDR3 is given. This chain links TRBV1 with TRBJ2-3; TRBD2 reflects the table's D call only, with no check against the DNA. TRBV1 is tagged as a pseudogene. The length of the CDR3 is 19 amino acids, counting both ends. Here the CDR3 reads CTSSQRRPWVGRGTDTQYF.

The chain couples TRBV11-2 to TRBJ2-5, with a possible D match to TRBD1 (6 bases). Trimming took 2 bases from V and 0 from J, leaving 10 bases between them. CDR1 SGHAT and CDR2 FQNNGV come from the germline V gene. The CDR3 totals 15 residues. The CDR3 nucleotides are TGTGCCAGCAGCTTAACAGGGTCGTACCAAGAGACCCAGTACTTC. This gives the protein CASSLTGSYQETQYF.

The gene calls are TRBV6-5 and TRBJ2-1, with TRBD1 identical over 9 bases. The CDR3 loop spans 14 amino acids. Unmatched junction bases numbered 4, after V lost 5 bases and J lost 5 bases. The germline V gene encodes CDR1 MNHEY and CDR2 SVGAGI. CDR3 in amino acids: CASSTGGADNEQFF. The DNA for the CDR3 is TGTGCCAGCAGTACAGGGGGCGCCGACAATGAGCAGTTCTTC.

The V gene is TRBV14, the J gene TRBJ1-1; the D is unclear. The CDR3 covers 15 residues. Germline V gives CDR1 SGHDN, CDR2 FVKESK. The V gene lost 0 bases and the J gene lost 1 base, with 9 bases spanning the gap. CDR3 residues: CASSQDLQKNTEAFF. The CDR3 DNA is TGTGCCAGCAGCCAAGATCTGCAGAAGAACACTGAAGCTTTCTTT.

The chain recombines TRBV6-5 with TRBJ2-7, with D uncertain. This CDR3 is built from 13 residues. Germline-derived CDR1 and CDR2 are MNHEY and SVGAGI. CDR3: CASSSPNSYERYV. Here the CDR3 DNA reads TGTGCCAGCAGTTCGCCTAACTCCTACGAGCGGTACGTC.

This clone occurred a few times. The chain links TRBV6-2 or TRBV6-3 to TRBJ1-1, with D hard to call. CDR1 MNHEY and CDR2 SVGEGT come from the germline V gene. The CDR3 totals 16 residues. Trimming removed 2 bases from V and 0 bases from J, with 13 bases in between. CDR3 sequence: CASSYDHGRLNTEAFF. CDR3 DNA sequence: TGTGCCAGCAGTTACGATCATGGGAGACTGAACACTGAAGCTTTCTTT.

The chain links TRBV28 to TRBJ1-2, with 8 bases identical to TRBD1. The CDR3 has 14 residues. V trimming: 6 bases; J trimming: 4 bases; junction bases outside the gene matches: 7. Germline-derived CDR1 and CDR2 are MDHEN and SYDVKM. The CDR3 DNA sequence: TGTGCCAGCAGCTTGACAGGGGACGTCTATGGCTACACCTTC. The encoded protein is CASSLTGDVYGYTF.

The chain is built from TRBV9 and TRBJ2-2; D call uncertain. The germline V gene has CDR1 SGDLS and CDR2 YYNGEE. The CDR3 covers 15 residues. V was clipped by 4 bases and J by 4 bases, with 14 bases between them. CDR3 DNA sequence: TGTGCCAGCAGCCTTAGTCCTATTTCCACCGGGGAGCTGTTTTTT. Protein product: CASSLSPISTGELFF.

The V gene is TRBV28, the J gene TRBJ1-3, with a weak D call TRBD1 (6 bases). The CDR3 sequence is 17 residues long. Looked up from germline, CDR1 is MDHEN and CDR2 is SYDVKM. V was cut by 6 bases and J by 0 bases, with 18 bases left in between. In nucleotides, the CDR3 is TGTGCCAGCAGGTCCACAGGGTGGGGCCCCTCTGGAAACACCATATATTTT. This encodes CASRSTGWGPSGNTIYF.

The V gene is TRBV10-2, the J gene TRBJ2-5, with 8 bases that match TRBD2. The CDR3 loop spans 16 amino acids. The J segment lost 5 bases and the V segment lost 4 bases, leaving 12 bases of the junction unmatched. The germline CDR1 and CDR2 sequences are WSHSY and SAAADI. Here the CDR3 DNA reads TGCGCCAGCAGTGCCTGGCATACTAGCGGACGGGAGACCCAGTACTTC. It encodes CASSAWHTSGRETQYF.